This T cell receptor beta chain was sequenced in a study of blood T cell repertoires in COVID-19. Whole-study context: Donors in the United States, Italy and Spain gave samples during acute or convalescent COVID-19.

Authors' methods: Amplification from reference gene primers served as the basis for estimated nucleated cell counts. The table came from immunoSEQ multiplex PCR; TCRdb's copy has only in-frame clones and leaves some out. V and J calls and clone size are given by that table; D and trimming were obtained from the DNA. The data show about 200,000 clones, 80% to 90% seen once. Trimming pared 3 bases from V and 5 bases from J, leaving 4 bases between. The CDR3 has 11 residues. The V and J genes are TRBV12-3 or TRBV12-4 and TRBJ2-5; D not resolved. The sequence came from a woman aged 35 to 49 with acute COVID-19. Sequencing was done on a sample of PBMCs or T cells enriched from blood (not recorded which). This CDR3 is CASSFQETQYF. The CDR3 DNA sequence: TGTGCCAGCAGTTTCCAGGAGACCCAGTACTTC.